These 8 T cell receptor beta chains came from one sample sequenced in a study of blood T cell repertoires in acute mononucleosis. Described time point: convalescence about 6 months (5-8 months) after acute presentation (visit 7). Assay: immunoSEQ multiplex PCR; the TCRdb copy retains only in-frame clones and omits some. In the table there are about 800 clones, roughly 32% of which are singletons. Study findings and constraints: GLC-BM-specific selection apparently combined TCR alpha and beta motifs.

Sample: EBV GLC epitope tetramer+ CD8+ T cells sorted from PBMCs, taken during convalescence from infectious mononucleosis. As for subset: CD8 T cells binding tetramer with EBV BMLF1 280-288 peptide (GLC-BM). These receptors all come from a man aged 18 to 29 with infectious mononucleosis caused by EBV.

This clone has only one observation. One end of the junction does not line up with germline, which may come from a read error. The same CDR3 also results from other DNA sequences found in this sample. The CDR3 DNA is TGCAGCGTTGCGGGGAGCCGCACAGATACGCAGTTTTTT. Translation gives CSVAGSRTDTQFF. The chain links TRBV29-1 to TRBJ2-3, with a tentative D call TRBD2 (5 bases). This CDR3 is 13 amino acids long. Germline lookup yields CDR1 SQVTM and CDR2 ANQGSEA.

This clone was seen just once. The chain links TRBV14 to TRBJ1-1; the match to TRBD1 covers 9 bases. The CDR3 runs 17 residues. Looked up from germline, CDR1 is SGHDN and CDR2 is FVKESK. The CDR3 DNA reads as TGTGTACGCAGCCAAGAGTCCGGGACAGGGTGGAACACTGAAGCTTTCTTT. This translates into CVRSQESGTGWNTEAFF. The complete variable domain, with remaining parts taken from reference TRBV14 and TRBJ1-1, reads EAGVTQFPSHSVIEKGQTVTLRCDPISGHDNLYWYRRVMGKEIKFLLHFVKESKQDESGMPNNRFLAERTGGTYSTLKVQPAELEDSGVYFCVRSQESGTGWNTEAFFGQGTRLTVV.

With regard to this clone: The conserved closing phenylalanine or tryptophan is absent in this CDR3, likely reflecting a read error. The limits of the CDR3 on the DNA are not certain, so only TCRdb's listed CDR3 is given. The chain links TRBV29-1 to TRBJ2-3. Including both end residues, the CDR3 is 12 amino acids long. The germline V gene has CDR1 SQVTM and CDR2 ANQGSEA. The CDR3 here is CSVAGTRTDTQY.

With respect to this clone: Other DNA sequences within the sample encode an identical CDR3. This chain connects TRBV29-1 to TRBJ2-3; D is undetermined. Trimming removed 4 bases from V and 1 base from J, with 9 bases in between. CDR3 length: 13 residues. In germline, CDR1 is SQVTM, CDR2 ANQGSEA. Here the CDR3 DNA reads TGCAGCGTTGCCGGGTCGCGCACAGATACGCAGTATTTT. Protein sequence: CSVAGSRTDTQYF.

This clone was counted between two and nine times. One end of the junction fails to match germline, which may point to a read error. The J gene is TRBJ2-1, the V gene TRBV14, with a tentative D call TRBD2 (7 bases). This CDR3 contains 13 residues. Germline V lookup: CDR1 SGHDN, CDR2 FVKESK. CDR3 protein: CASCQNGGGPMVF. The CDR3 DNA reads TGTGCCAGTTGCCAGAATGGGGGGGGGCCGATGGTCTTC.

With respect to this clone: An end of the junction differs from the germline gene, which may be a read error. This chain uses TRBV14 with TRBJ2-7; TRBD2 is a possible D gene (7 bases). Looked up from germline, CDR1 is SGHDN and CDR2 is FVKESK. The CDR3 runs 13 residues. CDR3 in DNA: TGTGCCAGCAGCCAGAATGGGGGGGGGCCGATGGTCTTC. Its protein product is CASSQNGGGPMVF.

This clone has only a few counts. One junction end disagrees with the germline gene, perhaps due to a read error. CDR3 nucleotides: TGTGCCAGCAGCCCCACTAGCGGGAGTGTATATGAGCAGTTCTTC. This sequence encodes CASSPTSGSVYEQFF. V usage is TRBV15 and J usage is TRBJ2-1, with 11 bases aligning to TRBD2. The CDR3 contains 15 residues. Germline assignment: CDR1 LNHNV and CDR2 YYDKDF (reference sequence).

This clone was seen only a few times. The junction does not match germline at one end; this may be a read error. This CDR3 reads CARRQNGGGPMVF. The CDR3 DNA reads as TGTGCCCGCCGCCAGAATGGGGGGGGGCCGATGGTCTTC. V and J are TRBV14 and TRBJ2-1; D may be TRBD2 (7 bases). The CDR3 sequence is 13 residues long. Germline V CDR1 and CDR2: SGHDN, FVKESK.